One sample yielded the 24 T cell receptor beta chains listed below, sequenced in a study of beta chain features in type 1 diabetes. The study's findings and limits: All four CD4+ subsets from Type 1 diabetes patients carried moderately but significantly shorter TCRB CDR3s.

The antigens for these receptors are not known. Of the isolated RNA, all was reverse transcribed, and so the sequenced material was expressed TCRB transcripts. Clones were read by immunoSEQ multiplex PCR, and TCRdb kept only the in-frame ones, dropping some. The top ten hold 0.45% to 0.6% of the sample, which has over 150,000 clones, approximately 10% seen once. The sample comprised central memory CD4+ T cells from blood. The receptors were sampled from a young man with type 1 diabetes.

This chain connects TRBV5-4 to TRBJ1-5, with 10 bases matching TRBD1. CDR1 SGHNT and CDR2 YYREEE come from the germline V gene (reference sequence). The CDR3 is 15 amino acids. V dropped 7 bases and J dropped 9; count of bases not matched to a gene: 13. CDR3 in amino acids: CASGPPGQGRRPQHF. In DNA form, the CDR3 reads TGTGCCAGCGGACCTCCGGGACAGGGGCGTAGGCCCCAGCATTTT.

CDR3 in amino acids: CAWSPSRPGEQYF. The CDR3 region has the DNA TGTGCCTGGAGCCCGTCTCGGCCGGGCGAGCAGTACTTC. The chain recombines TRBV30 with TRBJ2-7; D is ambiguous. With 3 bases removed from V and 6 bases from J, the gap between germline ends came to 15 bases. Per the germline V gene, CDR1 is GTSNPN and CDR2 is SVGIG (reference sequence). The CDR3 totals 13 residues.

In its sample, this clone was seen a few times. V gene TRBV5-4 combines with J gene TRBJ2-1, with 9 bases that match TRBD1. The germline V gene encodes CDR1 SGHNT and CDR2 YYREEE (reference sequence). Trimming took 3 bases from V and 8 from J; bases not matched to a gene: 9. The CDR3 has 15 residues. The CDR3 spells CASSSRGQGRYEQFF. CDR3 nucleotides: TGTGCCAGCAGCTCACGGGGACAGGGAAGGTATGAGCAGTTCTTC.

This clone showed up just a few times. V and J are TRBV6-5 and TRBJ2-3; 8 bases match TRBD1. V lost 4 bases and J lost 6; bases outside the gene matches: 9. From germline, CDR1 is MNHEY and CDR2 SVGAGI. The CDR3 is made up of 15 amino acids. The CDR3 sequence is CASSSADRGWDTQYF. The CDR3 region has the DNA TGTGCCAGCAGTTCTGCTGACAGGGGCTGGGATACGCAGTATTTT.

This clone was detected a few times. The V and J genes are TRBV18 and TRBJ1-5; weak D call: TRBD1 (5 bases). This CDR3 is built from 14 residues. Per the germline V gene, CDR1 is KGHSH and CDR2 is LQKENI. Trimming stripped 3 bases from V and 6 bases from J, with 12 bases between. CDR3 nucleotides: TGTGCCAGCTCACCGGGCAGGGAAGGTCAGCCCCAGCATTTT. It encodes CASSPGREGQPQHF.

This clone was detected ten times or more. The chain recombines TRBV23-1 with TRBJ1-2; unclear D gene. TRBV23-1 is annotated as an ORF whose role is uncertain. The CDR3 is 13 residues long. Trimming removed 11 bases from V and 0 bases from J, with 13 bases in between. CDR3 sequence: CALVMPANYGYTF. For the CDR3, the DNA is TGCGCCCTTGTGATGCCAGCTAACTATGGCTACACCTTC.

V gene TRBV19 combines with J gene TRBJ1-4; the D gene is possibly TRBD1 (5 bases). Germline CDR1 and CDR2: LNHDA and SQIVND (reference sequence). V lost 5 bases, J lost 7 bases, and 17 bases lay in between. The CDR3 sequence is 15 residues long. In nucleotides, the CDR3 is TGTGCCAGTAGTTTTTCAGGGATGGCGGCTGAAAAACTGTTTTTT. Translating gives CASSFSGMAAEKLFF. Drawing the rest from reference TRBV19 and TRBJ1-4, the complete variable domain is DGGITQSPKYLFRKEGQNVTLSCEQNLNHDAMYWYRQDPGQGLRLIYYSQIVNDFQKGDIAEGYSVSREKKESFPLTVTSAQKNPTAFYLCASSFSGMAAEKLFFGSGTQLSVL.

The sample holds a few counts of this clone. The chain is built from TRBV19 and TRBJ2-1; D is ambiguous. Germline V gene lookup returns CDR1 LNHDA and CDR2 SQIVND (reference sequence). This CDR3 region has 11 residues. The V end lost 10 bases, the J end lost 3 bases, and 7 bases lay between the germline ends. CDR3 DNA sequence: TGTGCCACAAGGAGCTACAATGAGCAGTTCTTC. This sequence encodes CATRSYNEQFF.

The J gene is TRBJ1-2, the V gene TRBV9; TRBD1 aligns across 9 bases. CDR1 and CDR2 (germline): SGDLS, YYNGEE. V lost 0 bases, J lost 4 bases, and 10 bases stayed unmatched. The CDR3 spans 17 residues. The CDR3 region is CASSVVQGAPLIYGYTF. The DNA of the CDR3 is TGTGCCAGCAGCGTAGTACAGGGGGCCCCCCTGATCTATGGCTACACCTTC.

In this sample, this clone turned up a few times. J is TRBJ2-7 and V is TRBV11-3; 9 nucleotides agree with TRBD1. The CDR3 is 15 residues long. Germline V lookup: CDR1 SGHNT, CDR2 YENEEA. Trimming took 5 bases from V and 4 from J; bases not matched to a gene: 9. CDR3 in DNA: TGTGCCAGCAGCCTAGCAGGGACAGGGCTGTACGAGCAGTACTTC. Protein: CASSLAGTGLYEQYF.

This chain connects TRBV6-4 to TRBJ2-5; a possible D gene is TRBD2 (7 bases). Per the germline V gene, CDR1 is MRHNA and CDR2 is SNTAGT. This CDR3 spans 13 amino acids. The germline V and J ends were trimmed by 3 bases and 5 bases, with 10 bases remaining between them. The CDR3 DNA follows: TGTGCCAGCAGTGAACAGGGAGGGGAGACCCAGTACTTC. It codes for CASSEQGGETQYF.

There are a few counts of this clone. This chain joins TRBV5-1 and TRBJ2-7, with 7 bases lining up with TRBD1. The junction had 9 bases not matched to a gene; V was cut back by 5 bases and J by 4 bases. Germline CDR1 is SGHRS and CDR2 is YFSETQ. The CDR3 covers 14 residues. The CDR3 region is CASSVRQGSYEQYF. As DNA, the CDR3 is TGCGCCAGCAGTGTCAGACAGGGAAGTTACGAGCAGTACTTC.

This clone appeared a few times. Other DNA sequences in this sample translate to the same CDR3. The V and J genes are TRBV28 and TRBJ2-3, with 8 bases lining up with TRBD2. The junction had 1 base not matched to a gene; V was cut back by 8 bases and J by 0 bases. The CDR3 covers 13 residues. The germline gives CDR1 MDHEN, CDR2 SYDVKM. This CDR3 is CASERGSTDTQYF. The DNA for the CDR3 is TGTGCCAGCGAGCGGGGGAGCACAGATACGCAGTATTTT.

The chain has TRBV29-1 and TRBJ2-5; D might be TRBD2 (6 bases). Trimming removed 2 bases from V and 5 bases from J, with 9 bases in between. Looked up from germline, CDR1 is SQVTM and CDR2 is ANQGSEA. The CDR3 extends over 12 amino acids. The CDR3 is CSVEWGRETQYF. The DNA for the CDR3 is TGCAGCGTTGAATGGGGGAGGGAGACCCAGTACTTC.

This chain joins TRBV15 and TRBJ1-2; D is uncertain. Germline CDR1 is LNHNV and CDR2 is YYDKDF (reference sequence). The CDR3 spans 17 residues. V was trimmed by 0 bases and J by 0 bases, leaving 14 bases between them. The CDR3 reads CATSREYKQSANYGYTF. CDR3 nucleotides: TGTGCCACCAGCAGAGAGTACAAACAATCAGCTAACTATGGCTACACCTTC.

This clone was found a few times. This chain links TRBV30 with TRBJ2-3, with D perhaps TRBD2 (6 bases). Germline CDR1 is GTSNPN and CDR2 is SVGIG (reference sequence). The V end was cut by 5 bases, the J end by 2 bases, with 20 bases between. CDR3 length: 16 amino acids. In DNA, the CDR3 is TGTGCCTGGGCGGAGGGGTTTCAATCCCTCACAGATACGCAGTATTTT. As protein: CAWAEGFQSLTDTQYF.

In this sample, this clone turned up once. The J gene is TRBJ2-7, the V gene TRBV2; D remains unclear. V was cut by 4 bases and J by 5 bases, with 15 bases left in between. This CDR3 comprises 14 residues. Per germline, CDR1 SNHLY and CDR2 FYNNEI. The CDR3 reads CASSGFRVMNEQYF. The DNA of the CDR3 is TGTGCCAGCAGTGGGTTTCGGGTTATGAACGAGCAGTACTTC.

The chain uses TRBV7-2 and TRBJ2-2; D is uncertain. The ends were cut back, 2 bases at V and 3 bases at J, with 13 bases in the middle. Germline values: CDR1 SGHTA, CDR2 FQGNSA. The CDR3 is 16 residues long. In nucleotides, the CDR3 is TGTGCCAGCAGCTTATCACCCTTGAGAGACACCGGGGAGCTGTTTTTT. Amino acids: CASSLSPLRDTGELFF.

In its sample, this clone was seen a few times. The chain carries TRBV19 and TRBJ2-1; 8 bases align to TRBD2. V lost 5 bases, J lost 10 bases, and 13 bases stayed unmatched. The CDR3 contains 15 residues. Germline V gene data show CDR1 as LNHDA and CDR2 as SQIVND (reference sequence). CDR3 sequence reads: CASSSGPGRAEEQFF. CDR3 DNA sequence: TGTGCCAGTAGTTCCGGTCCCGGGAGGGCCGAGGAGCAGTTCTTC. The entire variable domain, with the rest obtained from reference TRBV19 and TRBJ2-1, is as follows: DGGITQSPKYLFRKEGQNVTLSCEQNLNHDAMYWYRQDPGQGLRLIYYSQIVNDFQKGDIAEGYSVSREKKESFPLTVTSAQKNPTAFYLCASSSGPGRAEEQFFGPGTRLTVL.

The gene calls are TRBV19 and TRBJ2-6, with 8 bases that match TRBD1. This CDR3 contains 15 residues. The ends lost 6 bases at V and 3 bases at J; junction bases unmatched: 4. Germline V CDR1 and CDR2: LNHDA, SQIVND (reference sequence). The CDR3 protein is CASRTQGVGANVLTF. The CDR3 coding sequence is TGTGCCAGTAGAACACAGGGGGTTGGGGCCAACGTCCTGACTTTC.

Of note for this clone: The sample holds other DNA sequences that translate to the same CDR3. The chain carries TRBV20-1 and TRBJ2-7; the D gene is possibly TRBD1 (5 bases). V was pared by 6 bases and J by 2 bases, with 8 bases between. The CDR3 has 11 amino acids. Germline V gene sequence: CDR1 DFQATT, CDR2 SNEGSKA (reference sequence). The CDR3: CSAQGTYEQYF. The CDR3 DNA is TGCAGTGCGCAGGGAACCTACGAGCAGTACTTC.

The gene calls are TRBV27 and TRBJ2-1; TRBD2 aligns across 7 bases. The germline V gene has CDR1 MNHEY and CDR2 SMNVEV (reference sequence). The V segment lost 10 bases and the J segment 5 bases; nucleotides outside the gene matches: 11. This CDR3 contains 14 residues. The CDR3 spells CATKYGRIHNEQFF. The CDR3 DNA reads as TGTGCCACCAAGTACGGGAGGATCCACAATGAGCAGTTCTTC.

This chain links TRBV19 with TRBJ1-1; D call uncertain. Germline V lookup: CDR1 LNHDA, CDR2 SQIVND (reference sequence). V lost 7 bases and J lost 0, with 15 bases in between. The length of the CDR3 is 15 residues. CDR3: CASTGNPTMNTEAFF. CDR3 DNA sequence: TGTGCCAGTACCGGTAACCCAACTATGAACACTGAAGCTTTCTTT.

The table lists this clone with a few counts. CDR3 DNA sequence: TGTGCCAGCAGCGTAAGGGAGTCAGCAAGTACGCAGTATTTT. Encoded protein: CASSVRESASTQYF. This chain connects TRBV9 to TRBJ2-3; D is perhaps TRBD2 (5 bases). V was cut by 1 base and J by 8 bases, with 14 bases left in between. The CDR3 runs 14 residues. Germline V gene data show CDR1 as SGDLS and CDR2 as YYNGEE.